A selection of T cell receptor beta chains follows, all from one sample in a study of T cell responses to AZD1222 COVID-19 vaccine. Assay used: immunoSEQ multiplex PCR; TCRdb lists only in-frame clones, some missing. In the table there are roughly 140,000 clones, about 93% of which are singletons. The sample in question was peripheral blood, obtained on day 0 of AZD1222 vaccination. All receptors derive from an adult in good health. Both conserved end residues are part of each CDR3. D genes are given only for firm matches. Not all rows give a size; the values are once, few, many and, for expanded clones, a class.

abundance: .; d_gene: .; j_gene: TRBJ2-7; v_gene: TRBV3-1/TRBV3-2; CDR3nt: TGTGCCAGCAGCCGAGGGACCGATTCCCGGGGGGCCGAGCAGTACTTC; CDR3aa: CASSRGTDSRGAEQYF
abundance: .; d_gene: .; j_gene: TRBJ2-7; v_gene: TRBV4-2; CDR3nt: TGTGCCAGCAGCCAAGATATCCTCTACGAGCAGTACTTC; CDR3aa: CASSQDILYEQYF
abundance: .; d_gene: .; j_gene: TRBJ2-1; v_gene: TRBV7-9; CDR3nt: TGTGCCAGCAGCTTCCCCGGGGTTGAGCAGTTCTTC; CDR3aa: CASSFPGVEQFF
abundance: .; d_gene: TRBD2; j_gene: TRBJ2-7; v_gene: TRBV18; CDR3nt: TGTGCCAGCTCTCCCGGGACTAGATACTTCGAGCAGTACTTC; CDR3aa: CASSPGTRYFEQYF
abundance: .; d_gene: TRBD1; j_gene: TRBJ1-2; v_gene: TRBV5-5; CDR3nt: TGTGCCAGCAGCGGACCTGGGACAGGGTGGGATAACTATGGCTACACCTTC; CDR3aa: CASSGPGTGWDNYGYTF
abundance: .; d_gene: .; j_gene: TRBJ1-4; v_gene: TRBV9; CDR3nt: TGTGCCAGCAGCGTAGTCCCGGACGGCGAAAAACTGTTTTTT; CDR3aa: CASSVVPDGEKLFF
abundance: once; d_gene: .; j_gene: TRBJ1-2; v_gene: TRBV28; CDR3nt: TGTGCCAGCAGTTTTCGACAGCAGGGCTACACCTTC; CDR3aa: CASSFRQQGYTF
abundance: .; d_gene: .; j_gene: TRBJ2-2; v_gene: TRBV28; CDR3nt: TGTGCCAGCAGTAAGGTTCCTTTCCAGGGAGGGGGTATCCCCGGGGAGCTGTTTTTT; CDR3aa: CASSKVPFQGGGIPGELFF
abundance: .; d_gene: TRBD2; j_gene: TRBJ2-5; v_gene: TRBV7-2; CDR3nt: TGTGCCAGCAGCCTACAGCGGGGCCAAGAGACCCAGTACTTC; CDR3aa: CASSLQRGQETQYF
abundance: .; d_gene: TRBD1; j_gene: TRBJ1-1; v_gene: TRBV13; CDR3nt: TGTGCCAGCACCACAGGGGGCGGGACAGGCCTAATGAACACTGAAGCTTTCTTT; CDR3aa: CASTTGGGTGLMNTEAFF
abundance: .; d_gene: .; j_gene: TRBJ1-1; v_gene: TRBV6-2/TRBV6-3; CDR3nt: TGTGCCAGCAGTTATCGGGCAGGCCCCCTCTCAAGGAACACTGAAGCTTTCTTT; CDR3aa: CASSYRAGPLSRNTEAFF
abundance: .; d_gene: .; j_gene: TRBJ1-2; v_gene: TRBV19; CDR3nt: TGTGCCAGTAGATCCAGCGCCTATGGCTACACCTTC; CDR3aa: CASRSSAYGYTF
abundance: once; d_gene: TRBD1; j_gene: TRBJ2-2; v_gene: TRBV4-2; CDR3nt: TGTGCCAGCAGCCAAGGCAGGGGGCGATACGGGGAGCTGTTTTTT; CDR3aa: CASSQGRGRYGELFF
abundance: .; d_gene: .; j_gene: TRBJ2-5; v_gene: TRBV2; CDR3nt: TGTGCCAGCAGTGAACAGGGAAAGGAGACCCAGTACTTC; CDR3aa: CASSEQGKETQYF
abundance: .; d_gene: .; j_gene: TRBJ1-2; v_gene: TRBV13; CDR3nt: TGTGCCAGCAGCTCCTACTCAGGGCTGGCCTATGGCTACACCTTC; CDR3aa: CASSSYSGLAYGYTF
abundance: .; d_gene: .; j_gene: TRBJ1-1; v_gene: TRBV25-1; CDR3nt: TGTGCCAGCAGTGAGAGCTACGCTGAAGCTTTCTTT; CDR3aa: CASSESYAEAFF
abundance: .; d_gene: .; j_gene: TRBJ2-7; v_gene: TRBV19; CDR3nt: TGTGCCAGTAGTATCGGGGTGAACTACGAGCAGTACTTC; CDR3aa: CASSIGVNYEQYF
abundance: .; d_gene: .; j_gene: TRBJ2-7; v_gene: TRBV27; CDR3nt: TGTGCCAGCAGTTTAGGGACCTTCGGCTACGAGCAGTACTTC; CDR3aa: CASSLGTFGYEQYF
abundance: once; d_gene: .; j_gene: TRBJ1-2; v_gene: TRBV18; CDR3nt: TGTGCCAGCTCACCATTGGCAGGCCTTGGGGATGGCTACACCTTC; CDR3aa: CASSPLAGLGDGYTF
abundance: once; d_gene: .; j_gene: TRBJ1-2; v_gene: TRBV19; CDR3nt: TGTGCCAGTAATACTCCGGGACTTCTCTATGGCTACACCTTC; CDR3aa: CASNTPGLLYGYTF
abundance: .; d_gene: TRBD2; j_gene: TRBJ2-1; v_gene: TRBV4-2; CDR3nt: TGTGCCAGCAGCCAGTCAGCGGGGGGGCTCTACAATGAGCAGTTCTTC; CDR3aa: CASSQSAGGLYNEQFF
abundance: .; d_gene: .; j_gene: TRBJ1-5; v_gene: TRBV28; CDR3nt: TGTGCCAGCAGGGGGCACCTCTATAGCAATCAGCCCCAGCATTTT; CDR3aa: CASRGHLYSNQPQHF
abundance: .; d_gene: .; j_gene: TRBJ1-3; v_gene: TRBV5-6; CDR3nt: TGTGCCAGCAGCTTGTCTGGGTCGGAGAGGGTAACCATATATTTT; CDR3aa: CASSLSGSERVTIYF
abundance: .; d_gene: .; j_gene: TRBJ2-7; v_gene: TRBV7-2; CDR3nt: TGTGCCAGCAGCTCCGCCCCTCTTGTCGAGCAGTACTTC; CDR3aa: CASSSAPLVEQYF
abundance: .; d_gene: TRBD2; j_gene: TRBJ2-1; v_gene: TRBV15; CDR3nt: TGTGCCACCAGCAGAGAGGCCTTGGGGAGGGCTCATGAGCAGTTCTTC; CDR3aa: CATSREALGRAHEQFF
abundance: .; d_gene: .; j_gene: TRBJ1-2; v_gene: TRBV7-8; CDR3nt: TGTGCCAGCAGCTTAGCCCTGGGGGGTCCATATGGCTACACCTTC; CDR3aa: CASSLALGGPYGYTF
abundance: .; d_gene: .; j_gene: TRBJ2-1; v_gene: TRBV7-9; CDR3nt: TGTGCCAGCAGCCCCCGCTGGGGACTTGGAGTTGAGCAGTTCTTC; CDR3aa: CASSPRWGLGVEQFF
abundance: .; d_gene: .; j_gene: TRBJ2-3; v_gene: TRBV6-5; CDR3nt: TGTGCCAGCAGTCCCCGGCATCGGAAAGATACGCAGTATTTT; CDR3aa: CASSPRHRKDTQYF
abundance: .; d_gene: TRBD2; j_gene: TRBJ2-5; v_gene: TRBV7-9; CDR3nt: TGTGCCAGCAGCACCCGACTAGCGGGGGAGACCCAGTACTTC; CDR3aa: CASSTRLAGETQYF